The clone carrying this TCR beta chain was recorded once. The antigen is unknown. The repertoire was sequenced with immunoSEQ multiplex PCR; TCRdb's copy has only in-frame clones and lacks some. The sample lists 95,000 to 150,000 clones, just under 95% occurring once. The data were taken from a study of OX40 agonist ivuxolimab in advanced cancers. For the study at large: Patients' therapy was ivuxolimab, an antibody that acts as an agonist of OX40 (CD134). Six ivuxolimab dose levels, 0.01 to 10 mg/kg, were given intravenously every 2 weeks. Findings of the study overall: Both blood CD4+ and CD8+ T cells showed clonal growth by week 6 at 0.1 to 3.0 mg/kg.

CDR3 length equals 12 residues. Germline V lookup: CDR1 MDHEN, CDR2 SYDVKM. Trimming shortened V by 2 bases and J by 5 bases, and 6 bases separated the two germline ends. The receptor's source is an adult with an advanced solid tumor such as melanoma, head and neck, liver or kidney cancer. Sequenced here: CD4+ or CD8+ T cells sorted from blood, sampled in a trial of the OX40 agonist ivuxolimab. The chain carries TRBV28 and TRBJ1-2; D gene ambiguous. The CDR3, as DNA: TGTGCCAGCAGTTTAGGTCTTTATGGCTACACCTTC. Its protein product is CASSLGLYGYTF.